This TCR beta chain was sequenced for a study of blood T cell repertoires in COVID-19. Turning to the study itself: Donors in the United States, Italy and Spain gave samples during acute or convalescent COVID-19.

Trimming removed 7 bases from V and 6 bases from J; junction bases left unmatched: 9. CDR3 length: 13 amino acids. CDR1 and CDR2 from the germline V gene are SQVTM and ANQGSEA. As processed by the authors: It was from reference gene primer amplification that nucleated cell counts were estimated. The data were produced by immunoSEQ multiplex PCR, yet TCRdb's version contains in-frame clones alone and is incomplete. That table is the source of V, J and clone size, and D and trimming were worked out from the DNA. This sample has 100,000 or so clones, with over 75% found just once. The sequencing sample was made of peripheral blood. The origin of this receptor is a young man in a cohort sampled during active COVID-19. The rearrangement joins TRBV29-1 to TRBJ2-7; the match to TRBD1 covers 10 bases. CDR3 DNA sequence: TGCAGCGCCCGAGACAGGGGGCTAGGCGAGCAGTACTTC. Its translation is CSARDRGLGEQYF.